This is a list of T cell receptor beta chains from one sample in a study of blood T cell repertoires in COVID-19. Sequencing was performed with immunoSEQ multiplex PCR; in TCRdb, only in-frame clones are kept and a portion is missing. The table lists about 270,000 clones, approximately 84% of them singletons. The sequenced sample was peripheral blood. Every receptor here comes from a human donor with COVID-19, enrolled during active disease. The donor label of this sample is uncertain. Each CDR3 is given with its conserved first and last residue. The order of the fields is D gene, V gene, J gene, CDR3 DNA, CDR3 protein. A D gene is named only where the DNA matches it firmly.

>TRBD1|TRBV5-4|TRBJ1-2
TGTGCCAGCAGCCGGGACAGCGCTAACTATGGCTACACCTTC
CASSRDSANYGYTF
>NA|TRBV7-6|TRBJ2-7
TGTGCCAGCAGCCCGGGCGTTTCAGGGGTCCCCTACGAGCAGTACTTC
CASSPGVSGVPYEQYF
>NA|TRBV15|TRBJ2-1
TGTGCCACCAGCAGAGATTTTGGAGGGGTGAATGAGCAGTTCTTC
CATSRDFGGVNEQFF
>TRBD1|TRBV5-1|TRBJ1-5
TGCGCCAGCAGCTGGGACAGCCGGGATCAGCCCCAGCATTTT
CASSWDSRDQPQHF
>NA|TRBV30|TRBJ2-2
TGTGCCTGGAGTCAATACCGGGACACTTCTCTGCGGAACACCGGGGAGCTGTTTTTT
CAWSQYRDTSLRNTGELFF
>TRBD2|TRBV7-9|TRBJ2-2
TGTGCCAGCAGCTTGCTAAGCGGGGACACCGGGGAGCTGTTTTTT
CASSLLSGDTGELFF
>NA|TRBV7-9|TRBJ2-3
TGTGCCAGCAGCTTAGGGAGCTTTCGGCGAAAAGGTCGGGAAGATACGCAGTATTTT
CASSLGSFRRKGREDTQYF
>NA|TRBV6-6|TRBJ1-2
TGTGCCAGCAGCCTGGACAGCTCGGGTGGCTATAAAGGCTACACCTTC
CASSLDSSGGYKGYTF
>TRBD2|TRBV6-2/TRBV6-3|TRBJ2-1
TGTGCCAGCAGTACCCGACTAGCGGGAGATTATCGGGCGGGTGAGCAGTTCTTC
CASSTRLAGDYRAGEQFF
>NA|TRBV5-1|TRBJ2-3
TGCGCCAGCCGCGCGCGACTCACGGTCGCAGATACGCAGTATTTT
CASRARLTVADTQYF
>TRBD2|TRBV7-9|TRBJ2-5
TGTGCCAGCAGCTTACCAGCTAGCGGGAAAGAGACCCAGTACTTC
CASSLPASGKETQYF
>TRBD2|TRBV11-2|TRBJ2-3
TGTGCCAGCAGCTTAGAGGGACTAGCATACGATACGCAGTATTTT
CASSLEGLAYDTQYF